This T cell receptor (beta chain) was sequenced in a study of T cell responses to AZD1222 COVID-19 vaccine (dated by TCRdb to the early 2020s). For the wider study: TCR sequencing was performed for about 250 trial participants, of whom about 200 were given two doses of AZD1222 and 26 were given two doses of MenACWY control vaccine. Enrollment into the trials was organized by age into subgroups of 18-55, 56-69 and 70-plus years, and those subgroups contained about 160, 30 and 59 TCR-sequenced participants, respectively.

Details on this clone: Its antigen specificity is not known. Base qualities were left out, and no much larger clone turns up one base away.

Results and caveats for the whole study, not just this receptor: After two AZD1222 doses, both the breadth and the depth of spike-specific TCRs were significantly higher than at day 0 and than in MenACWY recipients. Most participants were white British and females outnumbered males, and the authors suggested that clonal diversity may have been underestimated. In the small 56-69-year group, the increase in depth fell short of significance, most likely because of low power. The whole spike protein was spanned by vaccine-associated CD4 TCRs, and dominant responses were seen in regions 160-218 and 743-854. Because no samples from the day 14 peak response were available, repertoires could be characterized only after the peak T cell response. Reportedly, close to half of the unique spike-specific TCRs recognized epitopes lying outside the regions that are mutated in the B.1.351 and B.1.1.7 variants. Conclusions about previously exposed vaccinees were limited because only six or seven AZD1222 recipients were SARS-CoV-2 seropositive at baseline.

The CDR3 regions of human TCRbeta chains were subjected to immunosequencing. Processing in the source paper ran as follows. TCRs in the repertoires were matched against a reference library of SARS-CoV-2-specific TCRs that had been generated with the MIRA antigen-specificity platform. Breadth was defined as the fraction of unique TCRs that were SARS-CoV-2-associated, and depth was defined as the fraction of total T cells that were SARS-CoV-2-associated. Using the MIRA data, each spike-specific TCR was assigned both to the spike region to which the TCR was reactive and to a CD4 or CD8 class. Log10-transformed breadth and depth values were compared by one-way ANOVA with Sidak's multiple comparisons tests. TCRdb limited this immuneACCESS table to in-frame rearrangements with V and J called. A share of clones is missing; checked studies link under half to unresolved V genes, and the rest is unexplained. That table furnishes V, J and clone size, whereas the DNA furnished D and trimming. This sample holds around 210,000 clones; 90% to 95% were observed only once. The top ten hold over 1.5% of the sample.

This specimen's time point label, interpreted: about 28 days (+/-7) after the second vaccine dose. The treatment or condition label, read with the paper, signifies: meningococcal conjugate vaccine given as trial control. Samples from vaccinated people were obtained from the UK trials COV001 and COV002, which included a single-blind randomized controlled phase 2/3 trial of AZD1222 (ChAdOx1 nCoV-19) in healthy adults. Trial participant PBMC samples were collected at day 0 and day 28 after the second dose for TCRbeta chain sequencing. The source is an adult who received the MenACWY meningococcal vaccine as a control. Sequencing was performed on peripheral blood, taken 28 days after the second dose of the MenACWY control vaccine.

The CDR3 reads as follows: CASSLGPTDTQYF. The bases are TGTGCCAGCAGCTTAGGACCCACAGATACGCAGTATTTT. The chain couples TRBV7-2 to TRBJ2-3; the D gene is not confidently resolved. V and J are truncated by 1 base and 2 bases respectively, leaving an intervening sequence of 4 bases. For CDR1 and CDR2, the germline V gene lists SGHTA and FQGNSA. There are 13 amino acids in the CDR3, from cysteine to phenylalanine inclusive. Only the CDR3 DNA is retained, 39 bases long and in frame from the first base.